This TCR beta chain was documented in a study of technical replicates of blood from a few donors. Trimming pared 6 bases from V and 8 bases from J, leaving 16 bases between. CDR1 and CDR2 (germline): SEHNR, FQNEAQ (reference sequence). The CDR3 extends over 14 amino acids. Generated by immunoSEQ multiplex PCR, the TCRdb table keeps only in-frame clones and is missing some. The sample contains 75,000 to 100,000 clones, around 94% of which appear only once. The clonotype originates from a human donor in good health. Sequenced input: T cells isolated from PBMCs. The gene calls are TRBV7-9 and TRBJ1-4; D gene uncertain. The CDR3 here is CASSADGLREKLFF. The CDR3 DNA follows: TGTGCCAGCAGTGCCGACGGACTAAGAGAAAAACTGTTTTTT.